These 27 T cell receptor beta chains share one sample of origin, sequenced in a study of cytomegalovirus exposure and HLA in healthy donors. PCR primers comprised 60 Vbeta and 13 Jbeta primers. Profiled with immunoSEQ multiplex PCR; TCRdb holds only in-frame clones, not every one. In the table there are some 130,000 clones, 75% to 80% of which are singletons. Sequencing used PBMCs. The source of these receptors is a man younger than 45 in good health and CMV-seronegative.

The rearrangement joins TRBV7-9 to TRBJ2-5, with D perhaps matching TRBD1 (5 bases). The germline V and J ends were trimmed by 7 bases and 5 bases, with 23 bases remaining between them. CDR1 SEHNR and CDR2 FQNEAQ come from the germline V gene (reference sequence). CDR3 length: 16 residues. CDR3 loop: CASILFIGDRWETQYF. In DNA, the CDR3 is TGTGCCAGCATTCTATTTATCGGAGACAGATGGGAGACCCAGTACTTC.

The rearrangement uses TRBV7-9 and TRBJ1-5; D remains unclear. From germline, CDR1 is SEHNR and CDR2 FQNEAQ (reference sequence). V dropped 5 bases and J dropped 7 bases, with 15 bases sitting between them. This CDR3 comprises 14 residues. The CDR3 sequence: CASSPTGERQPQHF. CDR3 coding DNA: TGTGCCAGCAGCCCCACCGGGGAAAGGCAGCCCCAGCATTTT.

CDR3 amino acids: CAWDETSGAYEQYF. CDR3 nucleotide sequence: TGTGCCTGGGATGAGACTAGCGGGGCCTACGAGCAGTACTTC. V gene TRBV30 combines with J gene TRBJ2-7; 11 bases agree with TRBD2. Trimming at V came to 5 bases and at J to 2 bases, leaving 5 bases not matched to a gene. This CDR3 comprises 14 residues. CDR1 is GTSNPN, CDR2 SVGIG, per germline (reference sequence).

The V gene is TRBV6-5, the J gene TRBJ2-7; 10 bases fit TRBD1. J lost 4 bases, V lost 0 bases, and 3 bases had no gene match. Germline values: CDR1 MNHEY, CDR2 SVGAGI. The CDR3 has 15 amino acids. CDR3 residues: CASSYSGQGSYEQYF. CDR3 coding DNA: TGTGCCAGCAGTTACTCGGGACAGGGGTCGTACGAGCAGTACTTC.

This clone showed up just a few times. The chain combines TRBV5-1 with TRBJ2-2; the D gene is possibly TRBD1 (6 bases). This CDR3 region has 15 residues. Deletions cut 6 bases from V and 0 bases from J, with 12 bases between. CDR1 SGHRS and CDR2 YFSETQ come from the germline V gene. The DNA for the CDR3 is TGCGCCAGCAATCCGGGACATACGAACACCGGGGAGCTGTTTTTT. Residues: CASNPGHTNTGELFF.

This chain links TRBV11-2 with TRBJ1-5; D is perhaps TRBD1 (6 bases). CDR1 and CDR2 (germline): SGHAT, FQNNGV. This CDR3 has 16 residues. Trimming removed 4 bases at V and 2 bases at J, with 15 bases between. The chain's CDR3 is CASSSSGRGRNQPQHF. The CDR3 DNA reads as TGTGCCAGCAGCTCTTCTGGCAGGGGACGCAATCAGCCCCAGCATTTT.

This clone appeared a few times. J is TRBJ2-6 and V is TRBV7-9, with unresolved D. The germline V gene encodes CDR1 SEHNR and CDR2 FQNEAQ (reference sequence). V shed 5 bases and J shed 3 bases, with 8 bases lying between them. The CDR3 is made up of 14 amino acids. As DNA, the CDR3 is TGTGCCAGCAGCCCTAATAGTGGGGCCAACGTCCTGACTTTC. Its protein is CASSPNSGANVLTF.

This chain connects TRBV23-1 to TRBJ2-3, with 14 bases identical to TRBD2. TRBV23-1 counts as an open reading frame of uncertain function. This CDR3 comprises 19 residues. After removal of 0 bases from V and 6 bases from J, the junction contained 11 bases not matched to a gene. CDR3 in amino acids: CASSQSGGLAGDIADTQYF. In DNA, the CDR3 is TGCGCCAGCAGTCAATCGGGGGGACTAGCGGGAGACATTGCGGATACGCAGTATTTT.

The CDR3 spells CATSRVRDHYNEQFF. The CDR3 region has the DNA TGTGCCACCAGCAGAGTGAGGGATCACTACAATGAGCAGTTCTTC. The chain couples TRBV15 to TRBJ2-1, with D maybe TRBD2 (5 bases). V was pared by 1 base and J by 3 bases, with 10 bases between. The CDR3 loop spans 15 amino acids. Germline CDR1 is LNHNV and CDR2 is YYDKDF (reference sequence). Based on the CDR3 plus reference TRBV15 and TRBJ2-1, the full variable domain is DAMVIQNPRYQVTQFGKPVTLSCSQTLNHNVMYWYQQKSSQAPKLLFHYYDKDFNNEADTPDNFQSRRPNTSFCFLDIRSPGLGDTAMYLCATSRVRDHYNEQFFGPGTRLTVL.

V gene TRBV7-3 combines with J gene TRBJ2-3; maybe TRBD2 (6 bases). From germline, CDR1 is SGHTA and CDR2 FQGTGA. V lost 5 bases, J lost 1 base, and 10 bases lay in between. The CDR3 runs 14 residues. CDR3 in DNA: TGTGCCAGCAGCACTTCTAGCGGCACAGATACGCAGTATTTT. Translating gives CASSTSSGTDTQYF. Variable domain in full (rest from reference TRBV7-3 and TRBJ2-3): GAGVSQTPSNKVTEKGKYVELRCDPISGHTALYWYRQSLGQGPEFLIYFQGTGAADDSGLPNDRFFAVRPEGSVSTLKIQRTERGDSAVYLCASSTSSGTDTQYFGPGTRLTVL.

The V and J genes are TRBV5-1 and TRBJ2-1, with 13 bases that match TRBD2. The CDR3 has 13 amino acids. Germline V gene sequence: CDR1 SGHRS, CDR2 YFSETQ. V trimming: 7 bases; J trimming: 6 bases; junction bases outside the gene matches: 1. The CDR3: CASGLAGVNEQFF. DNA of the CDR3: TGCGCCAGCGGACTAGCGGGAGTCAATGAGCAGTTCTTC.

This clone was seen only a few times. The chain recombines TRBV2 with TRBJ2-2; 9 bases agree with TRBD1. The CDR3 is 15 residues long. V shed 7 bases, J shed 4 bases, and the junction held 7 bases outside the gene matches. Germline CDR1 SNHLY, CDR2 FYNNEI. The CDR3 nucleotides read TGTGCCAGCAATAGGGACAGGGCCCGCACCGGGGAGCTGTTTTTT. This gives the protein CASNRDRARTGELFF.

The rearrangement uses TRBV6-5 and TRBJ1-2; 9 bases match TRBD1. The CDR3 sequence is 14 residues long. CDR1 is MNHEY and CDR2 is SVGAGI in the germline V gene. V lost 5 bases to trimming and J lost 1 base; unmatched junction nucleotides: 2. The CDR3 is CASSLDRGNYGYTF. In DNA, the CDR3 is TGTGCCAGCAGTCTGGACAGGGGTAACTATGGCTACACCTTC.

The chain employs TRBV27 and TRBJ2-2; perhaps TRBD1 as D (6 bases). Germline V CDR1 and CDR2: MNHEY, SMNVEV (reference sequence). V was trimmed by 7 bases and J by 6 bases, leaving 15 bases between them. The length of the CDR3 is 14 residues. As DNA, the CDR3 is TGTGCCAGCACCGCCGGACAGATCTCCGGGGAGCTGTTTTTT. Protein product: CASTAGQISGELFF.

The sample holds a few counts of this clone. V and J are TRBV10-1 and TRBJ2-7, with 8 nucleotides matching TRBD2. V shed 6 bases, J shed 6 bases, and the junction held 10 bases outside the gene matches. Looked up from germline, CDR1 is WNHNN and CDR2 is SYGVQD (reference sequence). This CDR3 contains 14 residues. CDR3 amino acids: CASRPSGGTGEQYF. As DNA, the CDR3 is TGCGCCAGCAGGCCCTCGGGAGGGACCGGCGAGCAGTACTTC.

This chain links TRBV7-9 with TRBJ2-3, with 12 positions matching TRBD2. The junction had 4 bases not matched to a gene; V was cut back by 4 bases and J by 5 bases. This CDR3 spans 15 amino acids. Germline lookup yields CDR1 SEHNR and CDR2 FQNEAQ (reference sequence). The CDR3 sequence: CASSSSGRGGDTQYF. The CDR3 DNA reads as TGTGCCAGCAGCTCTAGCGGGAGGGGGGGAGATACGCAGTATTTT.

This clone was counted a few times. This chain joins TRBV2 and TRBJ2-1; tentatively, D is TRBD1 (6 bases). This CDR3 comprises 12 residues. The germline V gene encodes CDR1 SNHLY and CDR2 FYNNEI. V lost 11 bases and J lost 5, with 13 bases in between. CDR3 amino acids: CADSDSDNEQFF. The CDR3 DNA follows: TGTGCCGATTCGGACAGTGACAATGAGCAGTTCTTC.

The chain joins TRBV5-4 to TRBJ2-5; tentatively, D is TRBD1 (6 bases). The V end lost 5 bases, the J end lost 2 bases, and 7 bases lay between the germline ends. Germline CDR1 is SGHNT and CDR2 is YYREEE (reference sequence). The CDR3 spans 12 residues. The CDR3 loop is CASRTGQETQYF. The CDR3 bases are TGTGCCAGCAGAACAGGGCAAGAGACCCAGTACTTC.

The chain links TRBV2 to TRBJ1-1; weak D call: TRBD1 (6 bases). CDR3 size: 13 residues. Germline V lookup: CDR1 SNHLY, CDR2 FYNNEI. Trimming pared 7 bases from V and 6 bases from J, leaving 15 bases between. CDR3 amino acids: CASKSGVASEAFF. DNA of the CDR3: TGTGCCAGCAAATCAGGGGTCGCCTCTGAAGCTTTCTTT.

As for this clone: The sample carries other DNA sequences with the same CDR3. The rearrangement uses TRBV10-2 and TRBJ2-3, with D perhaps matching TRBD2 (6 bases). Germline-derived CDR1 and CDR2 are WSHSY and SAAADI. The CDR3 extends over 14 amino acids. V was clipped by 2 bases and J by 0 bases, with 6 bases between them. This CDR3 is CASSEAGSTDTQYF. CDR3 bases: TGCGCCAGCAGTGAGGCGGGGAGCACAGATACGCAGTATTTT.

The table lists this clone with a few counts. V is TRBV5-4 and J is TRBJ2-5; TRBD2 aligns across 8 bases. The CDR3 extends over 14 amino acids. The J segment lost 5 bases and the V segment lost 0 bases, leaving 3 bases of the junction unmatched. CDR1 is SGHNT, CDR2 YYREEE, per germline (reference sequence). DNA of the CDR3: TGTGCCAGCAGCTTGGCCGGCGGGAGGGAGACCCAGTACTTC. As protein: CASSLAGGRETQYF. The variable domain in full, completed from reference TRBV5-4 and TRBJ2-5, reads ETGVTQSPTHLIKTRGQQVTLRCSSQSGHNTVSWYQQALGQGPQFIFQYYREEENGRGNFPPRFSGLQFPNYSSELNVNALELDDSALYLCASSLAGGRETQYFGPGTRLLVL.

The chain carries TRBV19 and TRBJ1-5; no reliable D call. V gave up 0 bases and J gave up 7 bases, with 10 bases separating them. The CDR3 spans 14 residues. CDR1 is LNHDA and CDR2 is SQIVND in the germline V gene (reference sequence). The chain's CDR3 is CASSIDSVTQPQHF. The CDR3 nucleotides read TGTGCCAGTAGTATAGATTCAGTTACACAGCCCCAGCATTTT.

This clone was counted a single time. The V gene is TRBV30, the J gene TRBJ2-6; TRBD2 might be the D (6 bases). Germline CDR1 GTSNPN, CDR2 SVGIG (reference sequence). The CDR3 runs 17 residues. The V gene lost 4 bases and the J gene lost 2 bases, with 18 bases spanning the gap. The CDR3 region has the DNA TGTGCCTGGACCATCCTCTCCCGCGGGGCTGGGGCCAACGTCCTGACTTTC. Its translation is CAWTILSRGAGANVLTF.

The chain has TRBV29-1 and TRBJ1-2; weak D call: TRBD1 (6 bases). In germline, CDR1 is SQVTM, CDR2 ANQGSEA. The CDR3 covers 13 residues. With 6 bases removed from V and 4 bases from J, the gap between germline ends came to 15 bases. CDR3 nucleotides: TGCAGCGTGGCTTGGGGGGGGGCCTATGGCTACACCTTC. It codes for CSVAWGGAYGYTF.

This chain uses TRBV6-5 with TRBJ2-5; TRBD2 is a possible D gene (6 bases). There are 15 residues in the CDR3. V shed 4 bases and J shed 0 bases, with 12 bases lying between them. The V gene's germline CDR1 is MNHEY and CDR2 SVGAGI. The CDR3 coding sequence is TGTGCCAGCAGTTCAGCGGGCCTAGACCAAGAGACCCAGTACTTC. It encodes CASSSAGLDQETQYF.

The chain couples TRBV29-1 to TRBJ2-7; tentative D call: TRBD2 (5 bases). The V and J ends lost 0 bases and 8 bases respectively, with 14 bases between them. The CDR3 runs 13 residues. Germline V gives CDR1 SQVTM, CDR2 ANQGSEA. Here the CDR3 DNA reads TGCAGCGTTGAAGATCTCGAACGGGATCAGCAGTACTTC. It yields the protein CSVEDLERDQQYF.

The CDR3 is CASSSGTSFVGELFF. The CDR3 DNA is TGTGCCAGTAGTTCCGGGACTAGTTTTGTCGGGGAGCTGTTTTTT. The chain is built from TRBV19 and TRBJ2-2, with TRBD2 matching over 8 bases. V lost 5 bases and J lost 7; bases outside the gene matches: 9. Looked up from germline, CDR1 is LNHDA and CDR2 is SQIVND (reference sequence). This CDR3 region has 15 residues.